This TCR beta chain was sequenced during a study of shared clonotypes between healthy human individuals. Findings and limits, study-wide: About 5% was the fraction of naive CD4 clonotypes found shared across several donors.

This CDR3 is 14 amino acids long. Between the trimmed V and J ends, which lost 6 bases and 3 bases, there was a span of 14 bases. Germline V gene sequence: CDR1 WNHNN, CDR2 SYGVQD (reference sequence). Per the original methods: Filtering differed because ImmunoSEQ produced junction-only sequences that carried no quality scores. Produced via immunoSEQ multiplex PCR; TCRdb's table is partial and in-frame only. V, J and clone size reflect that table, while D and trimming were determined from the DNA. The sample shows approximately 2,300,000 clones, roughly 92% of them seen only once. Details on this clone: Its antigen remains unidentified.

The sequence came from a man younger than 30 in good health. Some clones in this sample may be carry-over from other donors' samples. Specimen: naive CD4+ T cells from PBMCs. Described subset: CD45RA+ positively selected. The chain has TRBV10-1 and TRBJ2-5, with D possibly called TRBD1 or TRBD2 (5 bases each). The CDR3, as DNA: TGCGCCAGCAGCCAACTAGGGGTGGAAGAGACCCAGTACTTC. This codes for CASSQLGVEETQYF.